The rows below give T cell receptor beta chains drawn from one sample of a study of T cells after yellow fever vaccination. TCRdb itself ran the 5' RACE reads through MiXCR, one entry per CDR3 protein. There are a few hundred thousand distinct CDR3 sequences in the sample; roughly 19% occur only once, and 14% lies in the top ten. Sequencing was performed on PBMCs, taken 15 days after the yellow fever booster vaccination. These receptors were collected from a young man who received the YFV17D yellow fever vaccine. Both conserved end residues are part of each CDR3.

j_gene | v_gene | CDR3aa
TRBJ2-7 | TRBV20-1 | CSASAGPPGEQYF
TRBJ1-1 | TRBV20-1 | CSARDGRGAEAFF
TRBJ2-1 | TRBV12-3/TRBV12-4 | CASKALQGGNEQFF
TRBJ2-7 | TRBV25-1 | CASSDEQGTYEQYF
TRBJ2-1 | TRBV24-1 | CAASGASGNYNEQFF
TRBJ2-1 | TRBV2 | CASSSGRASYNEQFF
TRBJ1-2 | TRBV3-1 | CASSQGGVSAKGYTF
TRBJ2-3 | TRBV7-7 | CASSLEVAGVADTQYF
TRBJ2-1 | TRBV12-3/TRBV12-4 | CASSPGQGVGEQFF
TRBJ2-5 | TRBV23-1 | CAKILRRSDAPQETQYF
TRBJ1-2 | TRBV6-5 | CASSYSMEGSGGYTF
TRBJ2-7 | TRBV27 | CASSLRGGRVYEQYF
TRBJ1-2 | TRBV12-3/TRBV12-4 | CASSLSSNYGYTF
TRBJ2-3 | TRBV6-1 | CASTQLGSLSQYF
TRBJ2-7 | TRBV6-2/TRBV6-3 | CASSYGLAGPYVSYEQYF
TRBJ2-7 | TRBV6-2/TRBV6-3 | CASRSLLAALREQYF
TRBJ2-7 | TRBV7-2 | CASSLYFSGSVYEQYF
TRBJ2-3 | TRBV28 | CASTSWGATDTQYF
TRBJ1-1 | TRBV20-1 | CSASPSGEAFF
TRBJ1-2 | TRBV5-6 | CASSSGGHNGYTF
TRBJ2-5 | TRBV20-1 | CSAGTGVETQYF
TRBJ2-1 | TRBV3-1 | CASSQLASGIEQFF
TRBJ1-3 | TRBV2 | CASSDLSTGNTIYF
TRBJ1-4 | TRBV20-1 | CSASPVDNSNEKLFF
TRBJ1-2 | TRBV9 | CASSVEARSYGYTF
TRBJ2-3 | TRBV7-2 | CASRTVGTDTQYF
TRBJ1-2 | TRBV30 | CAWSGGGPGYTF
TRBJ2-4 | TRBV20-1 | CSAPDRTGNIQYF
TRBJ2-5 | TRBV6-1 | CASSDWTGQETQYF
TRBJ2-7 | TRBV5-1 | CASSPEGAGELYEQYF
TRBJ1-1 | TRBV5-4 | CASSLFQNTEAFF
TRBJ2-7 | TRBV7-8 | CASGRVAYEQYF
TRBJ2-3 | TRBV20-1 | CSGGAPTDTQYF
TRBJ2-3 | TRBV7-2 | CASSFTLSDTQYF
TRBJ2-7 | TRBV7-2 | CASSLVGGSSSEQYF
TRBJ2-2 | TRBV20-1 | CSAPRVNTGELFF
TRBJ2-7 | TRBV29-1 | CSVEVGPYEQYF
TRBJ1-2 | TRBV7-2 | CASSLVAGPYYGYTF
TRBJ2-3 | TRBV19 | CASRHRGGPGPDTQYF
TRBJ2-1 | TRBV7-2 | CASSPLAGGMDEQFF
TRBJ2-1 | TRBV7-8 | CASSRTRRSYNEQFF
TRBJ2-1 | TRBV29-1 | CSVAPGPTRNEQFF
TRBJ2-1 | TRBV7-2 | CASSPAGTSDHNEQFF
TRBJ2-5 | TRBV7-8 | CASSLYGRAETQYF
TRBJ2-5 | TRBV5-1 | CASSSTDRPPYQETQYF
TRBJ2-3 | TRBV15 | CATSRAGRDTQYF
TRBJ2-3 | TRBV18 | CASSPPVRTGTQYF
TRBJ2-1 | TRBV5-1 | CASSLDSSGIIYNEQFF
TRBJ1-5 | TRBV6-6 | CASRAGSNQPQHF
TRBJ2-7 | TRBV5-4 | CASSLGSGRGSYEQYF
TRBJ2-7 | TRBV12-3/TRBV12-4 | CASRLAGGGYEQYF
TRBJ2-5 | TRBV29-1 | CSVEATRTQETQYF
TRBJ2-7 | TRBV5-1 | CASSLGTEPAPYEQYF
TRBJ2-3 | TRBV20-1 | CSASLGATHPSTDTQYF
TRBJ1-4 | TRBV12-3/TRBV12-4 | CASSFGRDSRSEKLFF